These 17 T cell receptor beta chains originate from one sample sequenced in a study of CD8 T cells in ankylosing spondylitis (dated by TCRdb to about 2017). On the study overall, not on this receptor specifically: A TCR beta motif made up of several highly homologous amino acid variants appeared to be characteristic of blood from ankylosing spondylitis patients.

The library was produced with 5' RACE. Sequencing instrument: Illumina HiSeq 2500. TCRdb reworked the public reads: Q25 trimming with fastp, MiXCR clone assembly, productive beta chains retained. Merged by CDR3 protein, the rows form single entries marked with the most common genes and DNA. Present in this sample are about 400,000 distinct CDR3 sequences, around 24% of which were seen just once. Roughly a sixth of the sample comes from the top ten. Their target antigens are unknown. The sample taken for sequencing was blood, either unsorted or a sorted T cell fraction (not recorded which). All receptors derive from a male donor with ankylosing spondylitis.

The sample holds a few counts of this clonotype. The chain is built from TRBV11-2 and TRBJ2-2, with a tentative D call TRBD1 (5 bases). The CDR3 sequence is 15 residues long. The V and J ends lost 3 bases and 1 base respectively, with 9 bases between them. Germline CDR1 SGHAT, CDR2 FQNNGV. CDR3 coding DNA: TGTGCCAGCAGCTTCGACAGTCAGAACACCGGGGAGCTGTTTTTT. It codes for CASSFDSQNTGELFF.

This clonotype showed up just a few times. The chain uses TRBV7-8 and TRBJ2-3; a possible D gene is TRBD2 (5 bases). Trimming cost V 5 bases and J 1 base, with 25 bases left between them. Germline V lookup: CDR1 SGHVS, CDR2 FQNEAQ. The CDR3 is made up of 19 amino acids. The CDR3 DNA sequence: TGTGCCAGCAGCCGCTTAGCGTCGGGCCGGCAGGTCCGCACAGATACGCAGTATTTT. Residues: CASSRLASGRQVRTDTQYF.

J is TRBJ1-5 and V is TRBV2; D uncertain. Trimming pared 7 bases from V and 0 bases from J, leaving 16 bases between. From germline, CDR1 is SNHLY and CDR2 FYNNEI. There are 16 residues in the CDR3. CDR3 region: CASTLEGQISNQPQHF. The CDR3 DNA is TGTGCCAGCACTTTAGAAGGGCAGATTAGCAATCAGCCCCAGCATTTT.

V is TRBV15 and J is TRBJ1-3; D is unresolved. There are 15 residues in the CDR3. With 0 bases removed from V and 4 bases from J, the gap between germline ends came to 10 bases. The V gene's germline CDR1 is LNHNV and CDR2 YYDKDF (reference sequence). CDR3 sequence: CATSRDRDSGNTIYF. The CDR3 DNA sequence: TGTGCCACCAGCAGAGACCGGGATAGCGGAAACACCATATATTTT.

The sample holds a few counts of this clonotype. The chain joins TRBV6-5 to TRBJ2-2; the D is unclear. Per the germline V gene, CDR1 is MNHEY and CDR2 is SVGAGI. V was cut by 7 bases and J by 5 bases, with 14 bases left in between. The CDR3 runs 14 residues. The CDR3 DNA reads as TGTGCCAGCAATTGGATTACTCAGACCGGGGAGCTGTTTTTT. Translated, it gives CASNWITQTGELFF.

The chain links TRBV12-3 or TRBV12-4 to TRBJ1-5, with TRBD1 as a possible D gene (6 bases). CDR3 size: 13 residues. Trimming cost V 5 bases and J 4 bases, with 9 bases left between them. CDR3 sequence reads: CASSGQRNQPQHF. CDR3 DNA sequence: TGTGCCAGCAGTGGACAGAGGAATCAGCCCCAGCATTTT.

There are a few counts of this clonotype. The rearrangement uses TRBV6-5 and TRBJ1-5, with D maybe TRBD1 (5 bases). The length of the CDR3 is 12 residues. Looked up from germline, CDR1 is MNHEY and CDR2 is SVGAGI. Trimming left V 10 bases short and J 5 bases short, with 12 bases between. The CDR3 DNA is TGTGCCACCCAAGGGGTAGATCAGCCCCAGCATTTT. The encoded protein is CATQGVDQPQHF.

The gene calls are TRBV6-1 and TRBJ1-6; 10 nucleotides agree with TRBD1. The ends lost 6 bases at V and 9 bases at J; junction bases unmatched: 5. The length of the CDR3 is 14 residues. Per the germline V gene, CDR1 is MNHNS and CDR2 is SASEGT. The chain's CDR3 is CASRPGQGISPLHF. In nucleotides, the CDR3 is TGTGCCAGCAGGCCGGGACAGGGGATTTCACCCCTCCACTTT.

This clonotype was detected many times. The rearrangement links TRBV9 to TRBJ2-3, with 10 bases aligning to TRBD2. V was pared by 3 bases and J by 9 bases, with 4 bases of the junction left unmatched. Germline loops: CDR1 SGDLS, CDR2 YYNGEE. The CDR3 covers 13 residues. This CDR3 is CASSGLAGATQYF. The CDR3 DNA reads TGTGCCAGCAGCGGTCTAGCGGGGGCGACGCAGTATTTT.

This clonotype was recorded many times. The genes are TRBV6-2 or TRBV6-3 and TRBJ2-1; 7 nucleotides agree with TRBD1. Germline V lookup: CDR1 MNHEY, CDR2 SVGEGT. The V segment lost 4 bases and the J segment 12 bases; nucleotides outside the gene matches: 15. This CDR3 comprises 15 residues. The CDR3 protein is CASSFHTTTGEGQFF. As DNA, the CDR3 is TGTGCCAGCAGTTTCCACACAACCACAGGGGAAGGGCAGTTCTTC.

J is TRBJ2-5 and V is TRBV19; weak D call: TRBD1 (6 bases). The CDR3 runs 15 residues. Trimming took 5 bases from V and 1 from J, leaving 14 bases between them. Germline V lookup: CDR1 LNHDA, CDR2 SQIVND (reference sequence). The CDR3 here is CASSGAGQSQETQYF. The CDR3 region has the DNA TGTGCCAGTAGTGGGGCTGGACAGAGCCAAGAGACCCAGTACTTC.

This clonotype showed up many times. The chain carries TRBV15 and TRBJ2-7; D possibly corresponds to TRBD1 (6 bases). Per germline, CDR1 LNHNV and CDR2 YYDKDF (reference sequence). The length of the CDR3 is 16 residues. Deletions cut 1 base from V and 0 bases from J, with 13 bases between. The CDR3, as DNA: TGTGCCACCAGCAGAGGGTATTGGACAGCCTCCTACGAGCAGTACTTC. It translates to CATSRGYWTASYEQYF.

This clonotype was seen a handful of times. The chain combines TRBV7-2 with TRBJ2-2; 9 nucleotides match TRBD1. Germline CDR1 SGHTA, CDR2 FQGNSA. This CDR3 spans 15 amino acids. After removal of 5 bases from V and 7 bases from J, the junction contained 8 bases not matched to a gene. CDR3 DNA: TGTGCCAGCAGCCCACAGGGGGCCACCGGCGGGGAGCTGTTTTTT. Protein sequence: CASSPQGATGGELFF. Full variable domain (missing parts from reference TRBV7-2 and TRBJ2-2): GAGVSQSPSNKVTEKGKDVELRCDPISGHTALYWYRQSLGQGLEFLIYFQGNSAPDKSGLPSDRFSAERTGGSVSTLTIQRTQQEDSAVYLCASSPQGATGGELFFGEGSRLTVL.

This clonotype was observed a few times. This chain connects TRBV7-9 to TRBJ2-7; the D is unclear. CDR1 and CDR2 (germline): SEHNR, FQNEAQ (reference sequence). The CDR3 is 14 amino acids. Trimming removed 5 bases from V and 0 bases from J, with 11 bases in between. The CDR3 here is CASSRPDVSYEQYF. In DNA form, the CDR3 reads TGTGCCAGCAGCCGCCCGGACGTCTCCTACGAGCAGTACTTC.

This clonotype was found a few times. The V gene is TRBV20-1, the J gene TRBJ2-7, with 7 bases identical to TRBD1. This CDR3 has 14 residues. Germline V CDR1 and CDR2: DFQATT, SNEGSKA (reference sequence). V shed 3 bases and J 4 bases; nucleotides not matched to a gene: 9. This CDR3 reads CSASWSTGQYEQYF. In DNA form, the CDR3 reads TGCAGTGCTAGCTGGTCGACAGGGCAGTACGAGCAGTACTTC.

Only a few counts were recorded for this clonotype. The chain has TRBV5-1 and TRBJ2-1; D might be TRBD1 or TRBD2, each matching 5 bases. The CDR3 is 15 amino acids. Trimming stripped 1 base from V and 5 bases from J, with 13 bases between. Germline lookup yields CDR1 SGHRS and CDR2 YFSETQ. CDR3 region: CASSLFPGLDNEQFF. In nucleotides, the CDR3 is TGCGCCAGCAGCTTGTTTCCGGGGCTGGACAATGAGCAGTTCTTC.

The chain employs TRBV5-1 and TRBJ2-6; D is unclear. The ends were cut back, 4 bases at V and 4 bases at J, with 15 bases in the middle. The CDR3 loop spans 16 amino acids. CDR1 is SGHRS, CDR2 YFSETQ, per germline. The DNA of the CDR3 is TGCGCCAGCAGCCCGGAACCGGCAGCCGGGGCCAACGTCCTGACTTTC. Encoded protein: CASSPEPAAGANVLTF.